What follows are 5 T cell receptor beta chains derived from one specimen sequenced in a study of CD8 T cells in Susac syndrome. When the RNA was reverse transcribed, random hexamers were used with an input of about 0.45 to 1 ug. TCRdb independently ran MiXCR on the immunoSEQ multiplex PCR reads; one entry per CDR3 protein. The profile shows roughly 200,000 distinct CDR3 sequences, around 96% of them singletons. Sequenced: CD4+ T cells from PBMCs. The source is a human donor in good health.

The genes are TRBV7-9 and TRBJ1-1; TRBD1 agrees at 7 bases. V dropped 4 bases and J dropped 1; count of bases not matched to a gene: 6. There are 15 residues in the CDR3. Germline CDR1 SEHNR, CDR2 FQNEAQ (reference sequence). The CDR3, as DNA: TGTGCCAGCAGCTCCGAAAACAGGGGGAACACTGAAGCTTTCTTT. Residues: CASSSENRGNTEAFF.

The V and J genes are TRBV9 and TRBJ2-1, with D unclear. This CDR3 has 11 amino acids. CDR1 SGDLS and CDR2 YYNGEE come from the germline V gene. Deletions cut 3 bases from V and 7 bases from J, with 5 bases between. Written as DNA, the CDR3 is TGTGCCAGCAGCGAACAGAATGAGCAGTTCTTC. Amino acid sequence: CASSEQNEQFF.

The gene calls are TRBV6-2 or TRBV6-3 and TRBJ1-1; 11 bases line up with TRBD1. Germline values: CDR1 MNHEY, CDR2 SVGEGT. The trim removed 5 bases at V and 5 bases at J, leaving 10 bases unmatched. This CDR3 contains 16 residues. For the CDR3, the DNA is TGTGCCAGCAGTGGCGATCTAGGGGACAGGGGGACTGAAGCTTTCTTT. Translation: CASSGDLGDRGTEAFF.

V usage is TRBV20-1 and J usage is TRBJ2-5; 7 bases match TRBD2. The length of the CDR3 is 13 residues. Trimming cost V 7 bases and J 1 base; bases outside gene matches: 6. From germline, CDR1 is DFQATT and CDR2 SNEGSKA (reference sequence). The CDR3, as DNA: TGCAGTGGAAGCGGGACTTCCCAAGAGACCCAGTACTTC. Protein: CSGSGTSQETQYF.

The chain links TRBV30 to TRBJ1-1, with D perhaps TRBD1 (5 bases). Germline CDR1 is GTSNPN and CDR2 is SVGIG (reference sequence). The CDR3 loop spans 13 amino acids. The ends were cut back, 3 bases at V and 1 base at J, with 9 bases in the middle. The CDR3, as DNA: TGTGCCTGGAGAAGGGGTACGAACACTGAAGCTTTCTTT. It encodes CAWRRGTNTEAFF.